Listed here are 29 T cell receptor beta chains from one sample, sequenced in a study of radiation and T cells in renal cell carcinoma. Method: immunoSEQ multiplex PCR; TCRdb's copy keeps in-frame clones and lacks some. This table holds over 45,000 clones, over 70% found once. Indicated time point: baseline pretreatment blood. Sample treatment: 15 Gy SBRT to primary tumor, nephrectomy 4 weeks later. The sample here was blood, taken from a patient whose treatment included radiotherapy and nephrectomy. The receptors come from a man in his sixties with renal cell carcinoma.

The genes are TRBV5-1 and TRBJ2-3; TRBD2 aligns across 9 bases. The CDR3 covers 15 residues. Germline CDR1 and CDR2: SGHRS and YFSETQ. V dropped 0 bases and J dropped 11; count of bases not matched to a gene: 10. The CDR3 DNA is TGCGCCAGCAGCTTGGACGCGGGAGGGCCCTATGGGCAGTATTTT. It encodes CASSLDAGGPYGQYF.

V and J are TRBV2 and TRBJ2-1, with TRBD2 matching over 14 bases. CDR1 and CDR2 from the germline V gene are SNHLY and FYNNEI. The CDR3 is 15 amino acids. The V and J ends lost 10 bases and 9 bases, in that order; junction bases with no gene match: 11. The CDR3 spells CATQSTSGGAAEQFF. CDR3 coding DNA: TGTGCCACACAGTCGACTAGCGGGGGGGCCGCTGAGCAGTTCTTC. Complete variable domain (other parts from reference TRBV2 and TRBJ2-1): EPEVTQTPSHQVTQMGQEVILRCVPISNHLYFYWYRQILGQKVEFLVSFYNNEISEKSEIFDDQFSVERPDGSNFTLKIRSTKLEDSAMYFCATQSTSGGAAEQFFGPGTRLTVL.

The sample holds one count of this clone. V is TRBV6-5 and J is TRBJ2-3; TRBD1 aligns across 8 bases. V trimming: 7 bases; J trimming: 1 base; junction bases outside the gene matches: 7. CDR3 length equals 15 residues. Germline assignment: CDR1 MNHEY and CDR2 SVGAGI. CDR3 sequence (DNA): TGTGCCAGCACCGATGACAGGGGTGGCACAGATACGCAGTATTTT. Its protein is CASTDDRGGTDTQYF.

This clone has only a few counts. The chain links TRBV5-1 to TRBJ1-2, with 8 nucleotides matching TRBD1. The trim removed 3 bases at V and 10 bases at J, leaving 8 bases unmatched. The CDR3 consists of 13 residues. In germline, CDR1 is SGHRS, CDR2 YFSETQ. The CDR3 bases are TGCGCCAGCAGCTCAAGGACAGGGACGACCTACACCTTC. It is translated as CASSSRTGTTYTF.

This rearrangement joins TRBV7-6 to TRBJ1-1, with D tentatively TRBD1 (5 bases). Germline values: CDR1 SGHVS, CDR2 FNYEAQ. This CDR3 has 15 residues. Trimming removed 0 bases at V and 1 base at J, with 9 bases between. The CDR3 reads CASSLAMGRNTEAFF. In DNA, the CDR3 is TGTGCCAGCAGCTTAGCGATGGGGCGGAACACTGAAGCTTTCTTT.

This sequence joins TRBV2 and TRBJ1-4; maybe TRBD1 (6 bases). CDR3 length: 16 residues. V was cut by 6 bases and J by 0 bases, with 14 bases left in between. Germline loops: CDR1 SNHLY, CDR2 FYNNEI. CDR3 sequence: CASSVLQGATNEKLFF. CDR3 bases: TGTGCCAGCAGCGTACTACAGGGAGCAACTAATGAAAAACTGTTTTTT.

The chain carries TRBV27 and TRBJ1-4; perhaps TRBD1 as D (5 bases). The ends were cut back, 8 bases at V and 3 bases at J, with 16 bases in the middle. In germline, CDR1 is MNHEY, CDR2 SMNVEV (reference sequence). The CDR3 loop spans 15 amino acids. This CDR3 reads CASGAGGKANEKLFF. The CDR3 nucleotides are TGTGCCAGCGGAGCCGGGGGGAAGGCTAATGAAAAACTGTTTTTT. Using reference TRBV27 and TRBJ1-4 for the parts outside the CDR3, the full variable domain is EAQVTQNPRYLITVTGKKLTVTCSQNMNHEYMSWYRQDPGLGLRQIYYSMNVEVTDKGDVPEGYKVSRKEKRNFPLILESPSPNQTSLYFCASGAGGKANEKLFFGSGTQLSVL.

The CDR3, as DNA: TGTGCCAGCAGTCAGGGACTAGCGGGGCAAGAGACCCAGTACTTC. This sequence encodes CASSQGLAGQETQYF. This chain links TRBV5-4 with TRBJ2-5; 13 bases line up with TRBD2. This CDR3 region has 15 residues. The germline CDR1 and CDR2 sequences are SGHNT and YYREEE (reference sequence). V shed 5 bases and J 2 bases; nucleotides not matched to a gene: 3.

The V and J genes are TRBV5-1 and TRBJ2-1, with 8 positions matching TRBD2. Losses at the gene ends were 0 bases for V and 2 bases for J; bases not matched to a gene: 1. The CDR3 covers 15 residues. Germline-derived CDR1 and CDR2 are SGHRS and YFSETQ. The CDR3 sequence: CASSLARGAYNEQFF. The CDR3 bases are TGCGCCAGCAGCTTGGCGCGGGGGGCCTACAATGAGCAGTTCTTC.

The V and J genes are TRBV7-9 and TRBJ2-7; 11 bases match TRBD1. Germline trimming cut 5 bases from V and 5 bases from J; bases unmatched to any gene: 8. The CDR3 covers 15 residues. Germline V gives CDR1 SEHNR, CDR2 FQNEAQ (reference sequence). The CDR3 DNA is TGTGCCAGCAGCGGCCGGGACAGGGGGGCCCACGAGCAGTACTTC. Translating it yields CASSGRDRGAHEQYF.

The CDR3 DNA sequence: TGTGCCAGCAGCAAAGGGAGTGCAGATACGCAGTATTTT. Translated: CASSKGSADTQYF. The chain employs TRBV7-6 and TRBJ2-3; perhaps TRBD2 as D (5 bases). CDR1 and CDR2 from the germline V gene are SGHVS and FNYEAQ. V lost 5 bases and J lost 4, with 10 bases in between. CDR3 length: 13 residues.

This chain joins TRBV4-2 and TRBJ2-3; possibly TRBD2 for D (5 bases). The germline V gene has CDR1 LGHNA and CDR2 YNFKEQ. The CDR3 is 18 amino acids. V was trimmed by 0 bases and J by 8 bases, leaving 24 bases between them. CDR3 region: CASSQDPSGAEVVGTQYF. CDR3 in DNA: TGTGCCAGCAGCCAAGATCCATCCGGAGCGGAGGTGGTCGGTACGCAGTATTTT.

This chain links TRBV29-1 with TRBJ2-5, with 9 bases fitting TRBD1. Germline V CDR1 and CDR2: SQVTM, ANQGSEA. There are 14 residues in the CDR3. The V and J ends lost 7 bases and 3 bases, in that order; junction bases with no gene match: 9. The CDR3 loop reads CSAGQGIGKETQYF. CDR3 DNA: TGCAGCGCAGGACAGGGGATAGGCAAAGAGACCCAGTACTTC.

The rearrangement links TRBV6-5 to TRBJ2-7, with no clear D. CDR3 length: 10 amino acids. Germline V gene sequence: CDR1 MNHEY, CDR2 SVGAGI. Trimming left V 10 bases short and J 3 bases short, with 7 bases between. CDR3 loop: CATGIYEQYF. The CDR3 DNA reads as TGTGCCACAGGAATCTACGAGCAGTACTTC.

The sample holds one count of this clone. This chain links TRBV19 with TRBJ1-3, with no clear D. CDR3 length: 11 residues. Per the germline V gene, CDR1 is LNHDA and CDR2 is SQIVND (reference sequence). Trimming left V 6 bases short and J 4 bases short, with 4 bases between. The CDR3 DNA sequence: TGTGCCAGTAGGTCGGGAAACACCATATATTTT. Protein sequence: CASRSGNTIYF.

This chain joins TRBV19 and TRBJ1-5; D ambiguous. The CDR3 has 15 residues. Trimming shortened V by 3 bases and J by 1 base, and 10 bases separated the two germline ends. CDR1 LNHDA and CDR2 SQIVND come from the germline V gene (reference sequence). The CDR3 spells CASSIPGQSNQPQHF. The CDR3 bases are TGTGCCAGTAGTATCCCTGGCCAGAGCAATCAGCCCCAGCATTTT. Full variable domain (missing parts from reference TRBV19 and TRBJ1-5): DGGITQSPKYLFRKEGQNVTLSCEQNLNHDAMYWYRQDPGQGLRLIYYSQIVNDFQKGDIAEGYSVSREKKESFPLTVTSAQKNPTAFYLCASSIPGQSNQPQHFGDGTRLSIL.

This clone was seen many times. In DNA, the CDR3 is TGTGCCAGCAGCCGGACAGTTTCGAACACTGAAGCTTTCTTT. It is translated as CASSRTVSNTEAFF. V and J are TRBV7-9 and TRBJ1-1; a weak D match, TRBD1 (6 bases). The CDR3 covers 14 residues. The germline V gene has CDR1 SEHNR and CDR2 FQNEAQ (reference sequence). V was trimmed by 5 bases and J by 1 base, leaving 11 bases between them.

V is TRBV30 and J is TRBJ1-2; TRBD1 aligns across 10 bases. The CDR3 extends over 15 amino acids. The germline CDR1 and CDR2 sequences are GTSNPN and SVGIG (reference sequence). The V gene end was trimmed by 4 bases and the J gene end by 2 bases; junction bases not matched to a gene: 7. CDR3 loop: CAWTHTGQGNYGYTF. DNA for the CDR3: TGTGCCTGGACCCACACGGGACAGGGGAACTATGGCTACACCTTC.

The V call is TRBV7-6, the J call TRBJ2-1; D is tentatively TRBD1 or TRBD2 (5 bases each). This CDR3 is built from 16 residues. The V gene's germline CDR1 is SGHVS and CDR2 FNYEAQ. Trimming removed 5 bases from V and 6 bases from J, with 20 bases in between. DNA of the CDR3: TGTGCCAGCAGCACCTCTTACTTGAGGGGATCCAATGAGCAGTTCTTC. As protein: CASSTSYLRGSNEQFF.

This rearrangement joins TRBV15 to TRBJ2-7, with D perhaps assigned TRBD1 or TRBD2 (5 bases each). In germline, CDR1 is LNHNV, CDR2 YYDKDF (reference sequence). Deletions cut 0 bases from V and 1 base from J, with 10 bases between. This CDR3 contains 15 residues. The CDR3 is CATSREGDGSYEQYF. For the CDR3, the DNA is TGTGCCACCAGCAGAGAGGGGGACGGATCCTACGAGCAGTACTTC.

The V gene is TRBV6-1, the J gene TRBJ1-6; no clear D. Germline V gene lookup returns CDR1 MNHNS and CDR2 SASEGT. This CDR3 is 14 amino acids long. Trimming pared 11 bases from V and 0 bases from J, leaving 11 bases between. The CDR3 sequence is CAHSGRSYNSPLHF. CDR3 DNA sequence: TGTGCCCACAGCGGGCGCTCCTATAATTCACCCCTCCACTTT.

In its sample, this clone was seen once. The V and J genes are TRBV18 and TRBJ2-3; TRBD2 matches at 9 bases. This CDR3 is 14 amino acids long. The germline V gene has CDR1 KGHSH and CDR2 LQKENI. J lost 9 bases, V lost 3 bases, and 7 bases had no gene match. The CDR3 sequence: CASSPPSGEQTQYF. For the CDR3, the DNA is TGTGCCAGCTCACCTCCTAGCGGGGAGCAAACGCAGTATTTT.

CDR3 sequence reads: CASSERFREATQYF. CDR3 DNA sequence: TGTGCCAGCAGTGAAAGGTTCAGGGAAGCGACCCAGTACTTC. V gene TRBV6-1 combines with J gene TRBJ2-5; tentative D call: TRBD1 (5 bases). CDR3 size: 14 residues. With 2 bases removed from V and 7 bases from J, the gap between germline ends came to 14 bases. From germline, CDR1 is MNHNS and CDR2 SASEGT.

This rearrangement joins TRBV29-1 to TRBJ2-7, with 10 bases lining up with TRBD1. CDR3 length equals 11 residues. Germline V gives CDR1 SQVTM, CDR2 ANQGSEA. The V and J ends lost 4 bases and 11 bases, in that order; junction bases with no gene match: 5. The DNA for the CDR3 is TGCAGCGTTGTGACAGGGGGCCAAAAGTACTTC. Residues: CSVVTGGQKYF.

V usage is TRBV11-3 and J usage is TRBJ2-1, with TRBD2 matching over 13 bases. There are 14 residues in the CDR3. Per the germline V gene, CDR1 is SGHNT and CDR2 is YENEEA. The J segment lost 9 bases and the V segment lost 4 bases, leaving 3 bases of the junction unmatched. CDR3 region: CASSSRTSGGEQFF. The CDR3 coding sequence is TGTGCCAGCAGCTCTCGGACTAGCGGGGGTGAGCAGTTCTTC.

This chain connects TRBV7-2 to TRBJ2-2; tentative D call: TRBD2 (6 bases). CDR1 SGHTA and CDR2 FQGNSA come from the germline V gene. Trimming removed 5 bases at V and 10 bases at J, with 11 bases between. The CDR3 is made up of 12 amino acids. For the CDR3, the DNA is TGTGCCAGCAGCCCCTCGGGGGTGGAGCTGTTTTTT. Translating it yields CASSPSGVELFF. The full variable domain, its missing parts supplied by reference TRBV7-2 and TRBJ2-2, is GAGVSQSPSNKVTEKGKDVELRCDPISGHTALYWYRQSLGQGLEFLIYFQGNSAPDKSGLPSDRFSAERTGGSVSTLTIQRTQQEDSAVYLCASSPSGVELFFGEGSRLTVL.

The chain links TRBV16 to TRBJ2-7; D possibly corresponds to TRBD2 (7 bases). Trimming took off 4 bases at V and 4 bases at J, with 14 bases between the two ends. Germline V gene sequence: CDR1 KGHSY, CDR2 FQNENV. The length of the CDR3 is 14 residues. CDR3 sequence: CASSPRGGGYEQYF. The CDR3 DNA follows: TGTGCCAGCAGCCCCCGGGGAGGGGGTTACGAGCAGTACTTC.

This CDR3 reads CAWSAAGMYQETQYF. CDR3 DNA sequence: TGTGCCTGGAGTGCGGCCGGTATGTACCAAGAGACCCAGTACTTC. The V and J genes are TRBV30 and TRBJ2-5; D not certain. CDR3 length: 15 amino acids. Trimming pared 1 base from V and 0 bases from J, leaving 12 bases between. CDR1 GTSNPN and CDR2 SVGIG come from the germline V gene (reference sequence).

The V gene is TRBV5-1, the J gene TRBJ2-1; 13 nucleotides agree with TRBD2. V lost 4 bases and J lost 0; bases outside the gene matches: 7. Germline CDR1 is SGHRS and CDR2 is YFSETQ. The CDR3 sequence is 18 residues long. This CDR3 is CASSHGTSGASSYNEQFF. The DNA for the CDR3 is TGCGCCAGCAGCCACGGGACTAGCGGGGCGAGCTCCTACAATGAGCAGTTCTTC. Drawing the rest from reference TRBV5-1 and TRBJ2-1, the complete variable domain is KAGVTQTPRYLIKTRGQQVTLSCSPISGHRSVSWYQQTPGQGLQFLFEYFSETQRNKGNFPGRFSGRQFSNSRSEMNVSTLELGDSALYLCASSHGTSGASSYNEQFFGPGTRLTVL.